This T cell receptor (beta chain) was profiled in a study of blood T cell repertoires in COVID-19. As for the study in general: Nucleic acid was either cDNA or gDNA, and it came from T cells, B-cell-depleted T cells, or PBMCs.

The CDR3 spans 15 residues. Deletions cut 5 bases from V and 0 bases from J, with 13 bases between. The germline V gene has CDR1 MNHEY and CDR2 SMNVEV (reference sequence). Original analysis: How many nucleated cells were present was estimated from reference gene primer amplification. TCRdb keeps only in-frame clones here, not all; method: immunoSEQ multiplex PCR. That table is the source of V, J and clone size, and D and trimming were worked out from the DNA. The sample has roughly 250,000 clones; 80% to 95% are singletons. Sequenced material: PBMCs or T cells enriched from blood (not recorded which). This sequence joins TRBV27 and TRBJ1-1, with a weak D call TRBD1 (6 bases). The origin of this receptor is a woman aged 18-29 years who had recovered from COVID-19. The CDR3 nucleotides are TGTGCCAGCAGTGCAGGGGTAGGGCTGAACACTGAAGCTTTCTTT. Encoded protein: CASSAGVGLNTEAFF.